A selection of T cell receptor beta chains follows, all from one sample in a study of blood T cell repertoires in COVID-19. Some clones are missing from TCRdb's copy, which holds only in-frame ones; the method was immunoSEQ multiplex PCR. This sample has around 290,000 clones; roughly 90% occur once, and the top ten carry around 13%. The specimen was peripheral blood. Receptor source: a woman in her 70s with COVID-19, enrolled during active disease. The CDR3 runs from the conserved cysteine through the conserved F or W. Fields, in order: J gene, D gene, V gene, clone size, CDR3 DNA, CDR3 protein. A D gene is named only where the DNA matches it firmly. Part of the rows lack a size; the others show once, few, many or a class for expanded clones.

J: TRBJ2-2
D: TRBD1
V: TRBV9
size: NA
DNA: TGTGCCAGCAGCGAGGACAGGGGTGGAGGGGAGCTGTTTTTT
CDR3: CASSEDRGGGELFF

J: TRBJ2-1
D: TRBD1
V: TRBV27
size: NA
DNA: TGTGCCAGCAGTTTAATGGGACAGGGGTGGAATGAGCAGTTCTTC
CDR3: CASSLMGQGWNEQFF

J: TRBJ1-1
D: NA
V: TRBV6-5
size: NA
DNA: TGTGCCAGCAGTTACCCCCCAGGGTCTGTTTTCTTT
CDR3: CASSYPPGSVFF

J: TRBJ2-7
D: TRBD1
V: TRBV29-1
size: NA
DNA: TGCAGCGTTGGTAGGGGGCCGTACGAGCAGTACTTC
CDR3: CSVGRGPYEQYF

J: TRBJ1-1
D: NA
V: TRBV19
size: NA
DNA: TGTGCCAGTATCCGGACAATAGAGAGTGTGAACACTGAAGCTTTCTTT
CDR3: CASIRTIESVNTEAFF

J: TRBJ1-2
D: NA
V: TRBV18
size: NA
DNA: TGTGCCAGCTCGCGGGAAAACTATGGCTACACCTTC
CDR3: CASSRENYGYTF

J: TRBJ2-1
D: NA
V: TRBV7-2
size: NA
DNA: TGTGCCAGCGGAAACAGGGAGCAGTTCTTC
CDR3: CASGNREQFF

J: TRBJ1-6
D: NA
V: TRBV5-5
size: NA
DNA: TGTGCCAGCAGCTTGAGCGGAACGTTTAATTCACCCCTCCACTTT
CDR3: CASSLSGTFNSPLHF

J: TRBJ2-3
D: NA
V: TRBV3-1/TRBV3-2
size: NA
DNA: TGTGCCAGCAGCCAGGGGGCGTCAGATACGCAGTATTTT
CDR3: CASSQGASDTQYF

J: TRBJ2-4
D: NA
V: TRBV20-1
size: NA
DNA: TGCAGTCTCTTCGCCAAAAACATTCAGTACTTC
CDR3: CSLFAKNIQYF

J: TRBJ2-2
D: NA
V: TRBV3-1/TRBV3-2
size: once
DNA: TGTGCCAGCAGCCAAATACAGGCGGTGGCCGGGGAGCTGTTTTTT
CDR3: CASSQIQAVAGELFF

J: TRBJ1-1
D: NA
V: TRBV18
size: NA
DNA: TGTGCCAGCTCACCACGGAGTCTTGGGGGCTCGAAGAACACTGAAGCTTTCTTT
CDR3: CASSPRSLGGSKNTEAFF

J: TRBJ1-2
D: TRBD1
V: TRBV19
size: NA
DNA: TGTGCCAGTAGTCGGGTCAGGGGGCCCTATGGCTACACCTTC
CDR3: CASSRVRGPYGYTF

J: TRBJ2-3
D: NA
V: TRBV7-9
size: NA
DNA: TGTGCCAGCAGCTTTATAGAGTACCCAGATACGCAGTATTTT
CDR3: CASSFIEYPDTQYF

J: TRBJ2-1
D: TRBD2
V: TRBV9
size: NA
DNA: TGTGCCAGCAGCGGAACTGGAGCGGGAAGCTCCTACAATGAGCAGTTCTTC
CDR3: CASSGTGAGSSYNEQFF

J: TRBJ2-7
D: NA
V: TRBV19
size: NA
DNA: TGTGCCAGTTCGACAGCTACCTACGAGCAGTACTTC
CDR3: CASSTATYEQYF

J: TRBJ1-6
D: NA
V: TRBV18
size: NA
DNA: TGTGCCAGCTCACCAGAAAGAGGTTTCAATTCACCCCTCCACTTT
CDR3: CASSPERGFNSPLHF

J: TRBJ1-2
D: NA
V: TRBV12-5
size: NA
DNA: TGTGCTAGTGGTTTGGGAGTCAGGGCCGACTATGGCTACACCTTC
CDR3: CASGLGVRADYGYTF

J: TRBJ1-6
D: NA
V: TRBV14
size: NA
DNA: TGTGCCAGCAGCCGGGAGGACCTGAAGAATTCACCCCTCCACTTT
CDR3: CASSREDLKNSPLHF

J: TRBJ2-3
D: NA
V: TRBV30
size: few
DNA: TGTGCCTGGACCTCCGGGACTAGCACAGATACGCAGTATTTT
CDR3: CAWTSGTSTDTQYF

J: TRBJ1-1
D: NA
V: TRBV7-9
size: NA
DNA: TGTGCCAGCAGCCCAGGGGTGGTCACTGAAGCTTTCTTT
CDR3: CASSPGVVTEAFF

J: TRBJ1-1
D: TRBD1
V: TRBV7-2
size: NA
DNA: TGTGCCAGCAGTTACTCCGGGACAGGGAATACTGAAGCTTTCTTT
CDR3: CASSYSGTGNTEAFF

J: TRBJ1-1
D: TRBD1
V: TRBV28
size: NA
DNA: TGTGCCAGCAGTTACAACAGGGGTCTGCTCCCTAACACTGAAGCTTTCTTT
CDR3: CASSYNRGLLPNTEAFF

J: TRBJ1-4
D: NA
V: TRBV19
size: NA
DNA: TGTGCCAGTAGGCAGGGATGGGCAACTAATGAAAAACTGTTTTTT
CDR3: CASRQGWATNEKLFF

J: TRBJ1-4
D: TRBD1
V: TRBV9
size: NA
DNA: TGTGCCAGCAGCGTTCAGGGGGAGATTGAAAAACTGTTTTTT
CDR3: CASSVQGEIEKLFF

J: TRBJ1-6
D: NA
V: TRBV5-1
size: NA
DNA: TGCGCCAGCAGCTTGACCGGACAGTTTAATTCACCCCTCCACTTT
CDR3: CASSLTGQFNSPLHF